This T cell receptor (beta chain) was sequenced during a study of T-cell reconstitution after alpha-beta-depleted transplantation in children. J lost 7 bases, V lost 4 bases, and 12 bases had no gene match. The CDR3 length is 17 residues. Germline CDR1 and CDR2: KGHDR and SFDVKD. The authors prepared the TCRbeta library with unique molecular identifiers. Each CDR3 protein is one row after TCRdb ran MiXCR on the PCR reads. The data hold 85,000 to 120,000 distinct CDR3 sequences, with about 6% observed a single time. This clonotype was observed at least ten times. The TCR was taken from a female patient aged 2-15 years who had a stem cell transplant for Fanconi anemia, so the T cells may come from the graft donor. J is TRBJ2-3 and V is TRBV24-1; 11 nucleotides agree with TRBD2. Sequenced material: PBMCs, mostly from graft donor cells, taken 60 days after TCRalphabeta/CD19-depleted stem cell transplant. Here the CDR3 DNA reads TGTGCCACCAGTGACCCAACTAGCGGGGGACACATGTATACGCAGTATTTT. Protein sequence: CATSDPTSGGHMYTQYF.